This T cell receptor beta chain appears in the sequencing data of a study of identical twins. TCRdb re-called the 5' RACE reads through MiXCR, storing one row per CDR3 protein. The table records 500,000 to 700,000 distinct CDR3 sequences, roughly 6.6% of them present only once. General observations from the study: Insertions were fewer in abundant cord blood beta clonotypes, whereas memory repertoires showed none of this pattern. Out-of-frame TCR alpha sharing in monozygotic twins exceeded recombination model predictions. Zero-insertion analyses might be partly confounded by invariant T cells like MAIT and iNKT.

This CDR3 is 16 amino acids long. Germline CDR1 is LGHDT and CDR2 is YNNKEL (reference sequence). The junction had 9 bases not matched to a gene; V was cut back by 4 bases and J by 3 bases. Only healthy Caucasians were enrolled as donors. In regard to this clonotype: The antigen is undetermined.

These same data were also listed under a study on yellow fever vaccine responses in identical twins.

The sequence derives from a woman between 18 and 29 years old in good health. The specimen sequenced was PBMCs. The V gene is TRBV3-1, the J gene TRBJ1-3; 7 bases are a match to TRBD1. This chain's CDR3 is CASSLSKGARGNTIYF. The CDR3 coding sequence is TGTGCCAGCAGCCTCAGTAAGGGGGCGCGTGGAAACACCATATATTTT.